This T cell receptor beta chain was identified during a study of patients and donors after allogeneic stem cell transplantation (dated by TCRdb to about 2020). The V and J ends are trimmed by 6 bases and 4 bases, leaving 8 bases between them. CDR1 MNHEY and CDR2 SVGEGT were looked up in the germline V gene. The CDR3 goes from the cysteine to the phenylalanine over 12 residues. The only DNA kept is the CDR3, 36 bases in frame from the first base. Regarding this clonotype: Its antigen is still unknown. Within one base of it there is no much larger clone, and no base qualities were kept.

Library preparation used RT-PCR. The sequencer was a NextSeq 550. TCRdb redid the processing of the public reads, applying fastp at Q25 and MiXCR, and retained in-frame beta chains. Entries that share a CDR3 protein sequence are merged under the most common genes and DNA. For this sample there are some 230,000 distinct CDR3 sequences; about 14% appear just once. Around 10% of the sample goes to the ten largest clones. This clonotype was obtained from a human donor who was either an allogeneic HSCT recipient or a stem cell or donor lymphocyte infusion donor (not recorded which). It is not recorded whose cells these are; they may come from a transplant donor. Material: blood, either unsorted or a sorted T cell fraction (not recorded which). The sequence links TRBV6-2 or TRBV6-3 to TRBJ2-3, and perhaps TRBD1 as D gene, on 6 matching bases. The CDR3 region has the sequence CASRRGSDTQYF. The nucleotides are TGTGCCAGCAGGAGGGGGTCAGATACGCAGTATTTT.